One sample yielded the 3 T cell receptor beta chains listed below, sequenced in a study of cytomegalovirus exposure and HLA in healthy donors. It was with 60 Vbeta and 13 Jbeta primers that the PCR ran. Clones were sequenced by immunoSEQ multiplex PCR, and TCRdb holds only the in-frame ones, with some missing. This sample has fewer than 200,000 clones, with about 80% found just once. What was sequenced was PBMCs. Source of these receptors: a woman in her forties or fifties in good health and CMV-seropositive.

The rearrangement uses TRBV15 and TRBJ2-7; a weak D match, TRBD2 (5 bases). Trimming removed 0 bases from V and 2 bases from J, with 23 bases in between. Germline CDR1 LNHNV, CDR2 YYDKDF (reference sequence). The CDR3 totals 19 residues. CDR3 residues: CATSRDRSLLGRRPYEQYF. DNA for the CDR3: TGTGCCACCAGCAGAGACCGCTCCCTTCTTGGACGGAGGCCCTACGAGCAGTACTTC.

The V call is TRBV6-1, the J call TRBJ1-2, with D unresolved. The CDR3 is 15 residues long. The germline V gene has CDR1 MNHNS and CDR2 SASEGT. Trimming stripped 4 bases from V and 0 bases from J, with 12 bases between. This CDR3 reads CASSVSGWSNYGYTF. The CDR3, as DNA: TGTGCCAGCAGTGTATCGGGATGGTCTAACTATGGCTACACCTTC.

The chain joins TRBV9 to TRBJ1-3; perhaps TRBD1 as D (5 bases). Germline CDR1 reads SGDLS; CDR2 reads YYNGEE. V was cut by 5 bases and J by 0 bases, with 9 bases left in between. The CDR3 is 14 amino acids. The CDR3 sequence is CASRLGASGNTIYF. The CDR3 region has the DNA TGTGCCAGCAGGTTAGGGGCCTCTGGAAACACCATATATTTT.